This T cell receptor (beta chain) is from a study of radiation and T cells in renal cell carcinoma. Here immunoSEQ multiplex PCR was the method, and the copy in TCRdb shows in-frame clones only, minus some. This table holds some 97,000 clones, roughly 84% found once. Comment on this clone: Its antigen is still unknown.

Study results and caveats: In blood, top tumor clones expanded by 2 weeks, shrinking by 4. No pretreatment tumor biopsies were available for baseline clonotypes.

The time point denotes: blood 4 weeks post-SBRT, at nephrectomy. Treatment meaning: 15 Gy SBRT to primary tumor, nephrectomy 4 weeks later. Nephrectomy followed 15 Gy stereotactic body radiation by 4 weeks. The patient's renal cell carcinoma had clear cell pathology. The source material was blood, sampled from a patient whose treatment included radiotherapy and nephrectomy. This sequence originates from a man between 60 and 75 years old with renal cell carcinoma.

The DNA of the CDR3 is TGTGCCAGTCGGGCGGTGGGGAGGGAGACCCAGTACTTC. Residues: CASRAVGRETQYF. J is TRBJ2-5 and V is TRBV6-5; D possibly corresponds to TRBD2 (6 bases). The CDR3 length is 13 residues. Germline V gene lookup returns CDR1 MNHEY and CDR2 SVGAGI. The V and J ends lost 9 bases and 5 bases respectively, with 16 bases between them.